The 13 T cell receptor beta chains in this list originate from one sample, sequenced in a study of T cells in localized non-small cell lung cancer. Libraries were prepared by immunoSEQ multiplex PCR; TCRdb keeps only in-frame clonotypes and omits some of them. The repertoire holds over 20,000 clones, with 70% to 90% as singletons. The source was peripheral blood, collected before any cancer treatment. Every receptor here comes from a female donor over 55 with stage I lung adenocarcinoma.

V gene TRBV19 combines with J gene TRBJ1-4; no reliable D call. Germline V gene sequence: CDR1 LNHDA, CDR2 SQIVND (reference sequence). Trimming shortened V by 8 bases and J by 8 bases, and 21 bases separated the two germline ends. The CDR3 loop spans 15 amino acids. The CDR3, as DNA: TGTGCCAGTTCCCCCGGGCCTACTAACGGGGAAAAACTGTTTTTT. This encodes CASSPGPTNGEKLFF.

CDR3 DNA: TGTGCCAGCAGTGAAGAGGCAGGGACGTACATTCAGTACTTC. It codes for CASSEEAGTYIQYF. V gene TRBV2 combines with J gene TRBJ2-4; D tentatively fits TRBD1 or TRBD2 (5 bases each). CDR3 length equals 14 residues. V gave up 1 base and J gave up 8 bases, with 12 bases separating them. Germline-derived CDR1 and CDR2 are SNHLY and FYNNEI.

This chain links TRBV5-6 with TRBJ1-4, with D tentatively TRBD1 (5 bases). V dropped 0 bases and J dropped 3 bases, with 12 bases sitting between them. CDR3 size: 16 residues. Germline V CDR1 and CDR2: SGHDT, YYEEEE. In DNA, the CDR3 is TGTGCCAGCAGCTTGGTCGGGGGTCGGGCTAATGAAAAACTGTTTTTT. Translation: CASSLVGGRANEKLFF. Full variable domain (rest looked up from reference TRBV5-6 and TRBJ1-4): DAGVTQSPTHLIKTRGQQVTLRCSPKSGHDTVSWYQQALGQGPQFIFQYYEEEERQRGNFPDRFSGHQFPNYSSELNVNALLLGDSALYLCASSLVGGRANEKLFFGSGTQLSVL.

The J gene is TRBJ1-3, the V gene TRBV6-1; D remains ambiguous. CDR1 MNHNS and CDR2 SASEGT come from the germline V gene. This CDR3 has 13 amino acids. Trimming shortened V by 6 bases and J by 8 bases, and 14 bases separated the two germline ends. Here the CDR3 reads CASSGQVGDTIYF. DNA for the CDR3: TGTGCCAGCAGCGGTCAGGTTGGGGACACCATATATTTT.

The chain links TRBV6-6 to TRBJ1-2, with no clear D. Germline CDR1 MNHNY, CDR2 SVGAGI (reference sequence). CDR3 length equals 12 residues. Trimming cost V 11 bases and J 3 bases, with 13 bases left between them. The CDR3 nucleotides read TGTGCCTGTTTAACCCAGGACTATGGCTACACCTTC. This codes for CACLTQDYGYTF.

DNA of the CDR3: TGCGCCAGCAGCGCTAAAATACCCGGGCAGGACATGAACACTGAAGCTTTCTTT. As protein: CASSAKIPGQDMNTEAFF. J is TRBJ1-1 and V is TRBV5-1; TRBD1 is a possible D gene (5 bases). Trimming stripped 4 bases from V and 0 bases from J, with 22 bases between. From germline, CDR1 is SGHRS and CDR2 YFSETQ. The CDR3 sequence is 18 residues long.

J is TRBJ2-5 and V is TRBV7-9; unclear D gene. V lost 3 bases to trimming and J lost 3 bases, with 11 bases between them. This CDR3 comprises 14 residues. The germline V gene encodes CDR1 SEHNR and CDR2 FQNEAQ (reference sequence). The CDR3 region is CASSLVAVKETQYF. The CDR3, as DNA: TGTGCCAGCAGCTTGGTGGCAGTAAAAGAGACCCAGTACTTC.

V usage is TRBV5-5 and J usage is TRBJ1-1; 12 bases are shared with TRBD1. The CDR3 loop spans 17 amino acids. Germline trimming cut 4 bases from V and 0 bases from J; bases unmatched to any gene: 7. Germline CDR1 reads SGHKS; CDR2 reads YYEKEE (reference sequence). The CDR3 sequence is CASSAAGTGGMNTEAFF. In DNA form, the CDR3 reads TGTGCCAGCAGCGCTGCCGGGACAGGGGGCATGAACACTGAAGCTTTCTTT.

The CDR3 DNA is TGTGCCAGCAACATGGACAGGGGGACGGCTTTCTTT. Residues: CASNMDRGTAFF. The V and J genes are TRBV7-2 and TRBJ1-1; 10 bases match TRBD1. CDR1 SGHTA and CDR2 FQGNSA come from the germline V gene. The CDR3 runs 12 residues. V lost 7 bases, J lost 11 bases, and 7 bases stayed unmatched.

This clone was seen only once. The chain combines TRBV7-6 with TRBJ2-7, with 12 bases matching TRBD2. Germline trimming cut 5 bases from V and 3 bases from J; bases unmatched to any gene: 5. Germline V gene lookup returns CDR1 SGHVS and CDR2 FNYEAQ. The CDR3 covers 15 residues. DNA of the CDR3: TGTGCCAGCAGCCCGACTAGCGGGGGTTTCTACGAGCAGTACTTC. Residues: CASSPTSGGFYEQYF.

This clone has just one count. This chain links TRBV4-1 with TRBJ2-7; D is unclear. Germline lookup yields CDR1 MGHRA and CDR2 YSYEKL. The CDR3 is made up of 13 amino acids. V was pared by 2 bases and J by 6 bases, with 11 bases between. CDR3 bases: TGCGCCAGCAGCCAAAGAGTAGTTCCCGAGCAGTACTTC. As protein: CASSQRVVPEQYF.

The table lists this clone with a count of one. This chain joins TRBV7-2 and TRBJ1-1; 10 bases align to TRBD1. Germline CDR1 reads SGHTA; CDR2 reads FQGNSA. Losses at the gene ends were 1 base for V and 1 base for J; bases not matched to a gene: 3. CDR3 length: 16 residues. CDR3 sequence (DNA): TGTGCCAGCAGCTTAGTCGGGACAGGGGCGAACACTGAAGCTTTCTTT. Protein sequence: CASSLVGTGANTEAFF.

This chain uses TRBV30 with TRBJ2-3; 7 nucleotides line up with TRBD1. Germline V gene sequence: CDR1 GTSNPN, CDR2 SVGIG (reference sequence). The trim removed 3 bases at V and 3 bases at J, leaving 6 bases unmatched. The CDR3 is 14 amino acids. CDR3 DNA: TGTGCCTGGAGGAACAGGGGACAGACAGATACGCAGTATTTT. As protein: CAWRNRGQTDTQYF.